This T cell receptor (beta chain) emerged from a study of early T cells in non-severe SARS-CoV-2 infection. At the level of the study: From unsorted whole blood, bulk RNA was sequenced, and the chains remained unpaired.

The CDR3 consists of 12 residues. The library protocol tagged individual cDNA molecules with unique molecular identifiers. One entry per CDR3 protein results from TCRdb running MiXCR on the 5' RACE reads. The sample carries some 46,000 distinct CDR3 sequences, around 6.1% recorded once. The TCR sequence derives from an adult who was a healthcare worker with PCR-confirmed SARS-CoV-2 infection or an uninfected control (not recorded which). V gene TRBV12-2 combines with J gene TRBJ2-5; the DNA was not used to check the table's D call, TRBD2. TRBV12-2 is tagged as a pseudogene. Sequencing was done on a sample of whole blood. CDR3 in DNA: TGTGCAAGACCACGGCAGGGCGGGACCCAGTACTTC. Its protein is CARPRQGGTQYF.